These 9 T cell receptor beta chains were all obtained from the same sample, sequenced in a study of blood T cells in healthy people across ages. A second PCR of roughly 7 to 11 cycles used a sample-barcoded 5' primer and a J-beta primer mix. One entry per CDR3 protein, called by TCRdb with MiXCR from the 5' RACE reads. The data show 540,000 or so distinct CDR3 sequences, roughly 48% seen once. Sequencing used blood. The receptors originated from a man at least 80 years old in good health.

This chain connects TRBV20-1 to TRBJ1-1, with D possibly TRBD1 on 6 matching bases. Germline assignment: CDR1 DFQATT and CDR2 SNEGSKA (reference sequence). This CDR3 comprises 14 residues. V was clipped by 5 bases and J by 7 bases, with 20 bases between them. The CDR3 sequence is CSAAAGTPSNEAFF. The CDR3 nucleotides read TGCAGTGCTGCCGCGGGGACACCCAGCAATGAAGCTTTCTTT.

The rearrangement uses TRBV7-2 and TRBJ2-7; TRBD1 agrees at 11 bases. The closer fit of TRBJ2-5 to the DNA end suggests the J call may be wrong. This CDR3 region has 15 residues. Germline V lookup: CDR1 SGHTA, CDR2 FQGNSA. CDR3 DNA: TGTGCCAGCAGCTTCCGGACAGGGGGCGTGGAGACCCAGTACTTC. Its translation: CASSFRTGGVETQYF.

This clonotype was observed a handful of times. The V and J genes are TRBV20-1 and TRBJ2-3, with 8 bases aligning to TRBD2. V dropped 4 bases and J dropped 0; count of bases not matched to a gene: 6. Looked up from germline, CDR1 is DFQATT and CDR2 is SNEGSKA (reference sequence). CDR3 length: 15 residues. The CDR3 region has the DNA TGCAGTGCTACACGACTAGCGAGTAGCACAGATACGCAGTATTTT. It is translated as CSATRLASSTDTQYF.

This chain links TRBV7-2 with TRBJ2-5, with D perhaps TRBD2 (6 bases). The J call may be incorrect, as the DNA end agrees better with TRBJ2-7. This CDR3 has 15 amino acids. Germline V gives CDR1 SGHTA, CDR2 FQGNSA. The CDR3 DNA follows: TGTGCCAGCAGCCCCAGGAGGGGAGACCTCTACGAGCAGTACTTC. This translates into CASSPRRGDLYEQYF.

The chain couples TRBV7-2 to TRBJ1-2; D not resolved. V was cut by 3 bases and J by 0 bases, with 11 bases left in between. This CDR3 spans 15 amino acids. In germline, CDR1 is SGHTA, CDR2 FQGNSA. CDR3 region: CASSFQSQANYGYTF. The CDR3 coding sequence is TGTGCCAGCAGCTTCCAAAGCCAGGCTAACTATGGCTACACCTTC.

The rearrangement links TRBV20-1 to TRBJ2-1; 8 nucleotides agree with TRBD2. Per the germline V gene, CDR1 is DFQATT and CDR2 is SNEGSKA (reference sequence). V lost 3 bases, J lost 4 bases, and 8 bases stayed unmatched. The CDR3 sequence is 15 residues long. The CDR3 loop is CSASPYGREYNEQFF. The CDR3 DNA reads as TGCAGTGCTAGTCCCTACGGGAGGGAGTACAATGAGCAGTTCTTC.

This clonotype was seen a few times. The chain employs TRBV29-1 and TRBJ1-1; D unresolved. Germline CDR1 and CDR2: SQVTM and ANQGSEA. The length of the CDR3 is 12 residues. Trimming cost V 8 bases and J 1 base, with 11 bases left between them. CDR3 nucleotide sequence: TGCAGCAGCCGGGCATCGAACACTGAAGCTTTCTTT. Translating gives CSSRASNTEAFF.

This clonotype was seen at least ten times. This chain connects TRBV4-3 to TRBJ2-4, with TRBD2 as a possible D gene (5 bases). V was pared by 0 bases and J by 2 bases, with 8 bases between. The CDR3 covers 15 residues. CDR1 is LGHNA and CDR2 is YSLEER in the germline V gene. The CDR3 is CASSQDRGSKNIQYF. The DNA for the CDR3 is TGCGCCAGCAGCCAAGATAGAGGGTCCAAAAACATTCAGTACTTC.

This clonotype was counted a single time. The chain carries TRBV7-2 and TRBJ1-6; 9 bases align to TRBD1. J lost 7 bases, V lost 6 bases, and 10 bases had no gene match. Germline V CDR1 and CDR2: SGHTA, FQGNSA. The CDR3 extends over 16 amino acids. The CDR3 nucleotides are TGTGCCAGCAGAGGGGGGGGGACAGGGAAAAATTCACCCCTCCACTTT. Protein sequence: CASRGGGTGKNSPLHF.